The 29 T cell receptor beta chains listed next were all sequenced from one sample in a study of T cell repertoires in cytomegalovirus infection. TCRdb reprocessed the reads via MiXCR and lists one record per CDR3 protein. The data show 450,000 to 550,000 distinct CDR3 sequences, 15% to 20% seen once. The sample was CD8+ T cells from PBMCs. The receptors come from a human donor in good health (CMV status not recorded). Some clones in this sample may be carry-over from other donors' samples.

This clonotype came up many times. The V call is TRBV7-9, the J call TRBJ1-3; unclear D gene. V shed 4 bases and J shed 6 bases, with 7 bases lying between them. Germline V CDR1 and CDR2: SEHNR, FQNEAQ (reference sequence). The length of the CDR3 is 12 residues. As DNA, the CDR3 is TGTGCCAGCAGCTCCCAGGAAAACACCATATATTTT. Residues: CASSSQENTIYF.

This clonotype was recorded at least ten times. The chain combines TRBV12-3 or TRBV12-4 with TRBJ2-3, with D uncertain. The CDR3 totals 14 residues. V dropped 6 bases and J dropped 2 bases, with 12 bases sitting between them. In DNA form, the CDR3 reads TGTGCCAGCAGCCCATCAACCGTCACAGATACGCAGTATTTT. This translates into CASSPSTVTDTQYF.

This clonotype was detected only a few times. The chain couples TRBV27 to TRBJ2-7; unclear D gene. This CDR3 has 14 amino acids. Germline CDR1 and CDR2: MNHEY and SMNVEV (reference sequence). The ends were cut back, 1 base at V and 5 bases at J, with 12 bases in the middle. This chain's CDR3 is CASSLWDKLDEQYF. As DNA, the CDR3 is TGTGCCAGCAGTTTATGGGATAAGCTCGACGAGCAGTACTTC.

This rearrangement joins TRBV6-1 to TRBJ2-3; D is undetermined. V was shortened by 3 bases and J by 0 bases, with 7 bases between the two germline ends. The CDR3 has 14 amino acids. Germline V gives CDR1 MNHNS, CDR2 SASEGT. The CDR3 bases are TGTGCCAGCAGTGAGGCCAGAAGCACAGATACGCAGTATTTT. Its translation is CASSEARSTDTQYF.

This clonotype was seen a few times. The CDR3 nucleotides are TGTGCCAGCAGCCGACCCGGGGGGGACGAGCAGTACTTC. Its protein product is CASSRPGGDEQYF. This sequence joins TRBV27 and TRBJ2-7; 8 bases are a match to TRBD2. From germline, CDR1 is MNHEY and CDR2 SMNVEV (reference sequence). V trimming: 6 bases; J trimming: 5 bases; junction bases outside the gene matches: 6. CDR3 length equals 13 residues.

The rearrangement uses TRBV12-3 or TRBV12-4 and TRBJ2-7; D gene ambiguous. The CDR3 loop spans 15 amino acids. V gave up 0 bases and J gave up 6 bases, with 15 bases separating them. CDR3 in amino acids: CASSLARFRQGEQYF. The CDR3 DNA is TGTGCCAGCAGTTTAGCCCGGTTCAGACAAGGCGAGCAGTACTTC.

This clonotype was counted only a few times. The chain uses TRBV20-1 and TRBJ2-2; a possible D gene is TRBD1 (6 bases). Germline loops: CDR1 DFQATT, CDR2 SNEGSKA (reference sequence). The V gene lost 7 bases and the J gene lost 5 bases, with 14 bases spanning the gap. This CDR3 has 13 amino acids. This chain's CDR3 is CSVTDSWTGELFF. As DNA, the CDR3 is TGCAGTGTGACGGACAGTTGGACCGGGGAGCTGTTTTTT.

This rearrangement joins TRBV28 to TRBJ2-7; D not certain. This CDR3 is built from 13 residues. V was cut by 4 bases and J by 2 bases, with 9 bases left in between. The germline CDR1 and CDR2 sequences are MDHEN and SYDVKM. The CDR3 DNA reads TGTGCCAGCAGTTCCTTTACGGCCTACGAGCAGTACTTC. Amino acid sequence: CASSSFTAYEQYF.

Worth noting for this clonotype: Since a much larger clone is just one base distant, this may be a read error. CDR3 sequence: CATEKGLAHTGVLFF. CDR3 DNA: TGTGCCACCGAAAAGGGACTAGCGCACACCGGGGTGCTGTTTTTT. The chain is built from TRBV6-5 and TRBJ2-2, with TRBD2 matching over 10 bases. Per the germline V gene, CDR1 is MNHEY and CDR2 is SVGAGI. The CDR3 length is 15 residues.

This clonotype has ten or more counts. This chain links TRBV7-8 with TRBJ2-7, with D uncertain. Trimming left V 1 base short and J 2 bases short, with 12 bases between. CDR3 size: 15 residues. Germline V gene lookup returns CDR1 SGHVS and CDR2 FQNEAQ. CDR3 protein: CASSLEGSSAYEQYF. CDR3 sequence (DNA): TGTGCCAGCAGCTTAGAGGGTTCTTCTGCCTACGAGCAGTACTTC.

Ten or more counts support this clonotype. The chain combines TRBV12-3 or TRBV12-4 with TRBJ2-2, with D perhaps matching TRBD2 (6 bases). With 7 bases removed from V and 7 bases from J, the gap between germline ends came to 13 bases. CDR3 size: 13 residues. This CDR3 is CASTSVRVGELFF. DNA of the CDR3: TGTGCCAGCACTAGCGTACGGGTCGGGGAGCTGTTTTTT.

The CDR3 DNA reads as TGCGCCAGCAGCCAAGAGGGCAGAACGGAGACCCAGTACTTC. This encodes CASSQEGRTETQYF. The V and J genes are TRBV4-1 and TRBJ2-5, with D unclear. This CDR3 has 14 residues. CDR1 is MGHRA and CDR2 is YSYEKL in the germline V gene. With 0 bases removed from V and 5 bases from J, the gap between germline ends came to 10 bases.

The genes are TRBV24-1 and TRBJ2-7, with a possible D match to TRBD1 (5 bases). CDR3 length equals 15 residues. CDR1 is KGHDR and CDR2 is SFDVKD in the germline V gene. V was clipped by 4 bases and J by 6 bases, with 18 bases between them. DNA of the CDR3: TGTGCCACCAGTGACCCAAAGCAGGGCCACCGCGAGCAGTACTTC. Translation gives CATSDPKQGHREQYF.

This clonotype was detected many times. The chain links TRBV5-6 to TRBJ1-1, with 9 bases identical to TRBD1. The CDR3 spans 12 residues. Trimming took 4 bases from V and 9 from J; bases not matched to a gene: 4. Per the germline V gene, CDR1 is SGHDT and CDR2 is YYEEEE. The CDR3 nucleotides are TGTGCCAGCAGCGGCGGACAGGGGAAAGCTTTCTTT. Protein sequence: CASSGGQGKAFF.

This clonotype was found many times. Here the CDR3 reads CASSSSQGVTTEAFF. DNA of the CDR3: TGTGCCAGCAGCTCTTCACAGGGAGTAACGACTGAAGCTTTCTTT. The chain employs TRBV7-9 and TRBJ1-1, with D possibly matching TRBD1 (6 bases). CDR1 is SEHNR and CDR2 is FQNEAQ in the germline V gene (reference sequence). Trimming stripped 4 bases from V and 5 bases from J, with 17 bases between. The CDR3 sequence is 15 residues long.

This clonotype was found many times. This sequence joins TRBV7-9 and TRBJ2-1, with D unresolved. The CDR3 is 12 residues long. With 5 bases removed from V and 5 bases from J, the gap between germline ends came to 7 bases. Germline lookup yields CDR1 SEHNR and CDR2 FQNEAQ (reference sequence). CDR3 sequence reads: CASSPINNEQFF. The CDR3 DNA reads TGTGCCAGCAGCCCGATTAACAATGAGCAGTTCTTC.

This clonotype was detected many times. The chain carries TRBV7-3 and TRBJ2-1; 7 bases are a match to TRBD1. This CDR3 contains 16 residues. The V and J ends lost 1 base and 4 bases, in that order; junction bases with no gene match: 7. Looked up from germline, CDR1 is SGHTA and CDR2 is FQGTGA. The CDR3 DNA reads TGTGCCAGCAGCTTAATCGGGACAGAACTGTACAATGAGCAGTTCTTC. The encoded protein is CASSLIGTELYNEQFF.

This clonotype was seen at least ten times. The chain has TRBV7-8 and TRBJ1-1; TRBD1 might be the D (5 bases). V gave up 5 bases and J gave up 0 bases, with 16 bases separating them. The CDR3 length is 16 residues. From germline, CDR1 is SGHVS and CDR2 FQNEAQ. This CDR3 reads CASSLRSWGMNTEAFF. The DNA of the CDR3 is TGTGCCAGCAGCCTGCGGAGTTGGGGCATGAACACTGAAGCTTTCTTT.

The CDR3 here is CATSWDRRNTEAFF. The CDR3, as DNA: TGTGCCACCTCATGGGACAGGCGTAACACTGAAGCTTTCTTT. The chain combines TRBV19 with TRBJ1-1; 8 bases map to TRBD1. Per the germline V gene, CDR1 is LNHDA and CDR2 is SQIVND (reference sequence). This CDR3 comprises 14 residues. V lost 10 bases, J lost 2 bases, and 9 bases stayed unmatched.

This clonotype was seen only a few times. This rearrangement joins TRBV27 to TRBJ2-3, with D possibly TRBD1 on 6 matching bases. Germline loops: CDR1 MNHEY, CDR2 SMNVEV (reference sequence). The CDR3 consists of 15 residues. Trimming shortened V by 6 bases and J by 0 bases, and 13 bases separated the two germline ends. In DNA, the CDR3 is TGTGCCAGCAGGGACAGCCAAACTAGCACAGATACGCAGTATTTT. Translated, it gives CASRDSQTSTDTQYF.

This clonotype was recorded many times. The chain joins TRBV3-1 to TRBJ1-2; 9 bases are shared with TRBD1. Germline CDR1 LGHDT, CDR2 YNNKEL (reference sequence). V was pared by 3 bases and J by 8 bases, with 1 base of the junction left unmatched. The CDR3 length is 12 residues. CDR3: CASSQDRGGYTF. The CDR3 DNA reads TGTGCCAGCAGCCAGGACAGGGGCGGCTACACCTTC.

There are a few counts of this clonotype. The chain has TRBV27 and TRBJ2-1; no reliable D call. Trimming left V 3 bases short and J 2 bases short, with 14 bases between. Germline CDR1 reads MNHEY; CDR2 reads SMNVEV (reference sequence). This CDR3 spans 16 amino acids. The CDR3 region is CASSFSSGETYNEQFF. The CDR3, as DNA: TGTGCCAGCAGTTTTTCGTCCGGAGAAACCTACAATGAGCAGTTCTTC.

This clonotype was seen at least ten times. This chain links TRBV7-8 with TRBJ1-6; the match to TRBD1 covers 8 bases. The V segment lost 4 bases and the J segment 7 bases; nucleotides outside the gene matches: 6. This CDR3 spans 15 amino acids. From germline, CDR1 is SGHVS and CDR2 FQNEAQ. The DNA for the CDR3 is TGTGCCAGCAGCTCCCGGACAGGGACAAATTCACCCCTCCACTTT. Protein: CASSSRTGTNSPLHF. The whole variable domain, filled in from reference TRBV7-8 and TRBJ1-6, reads GAGVSQSPRYKVAKRGQDVALRCDPISGHVSLFWYQQALGQGPEFLTYFQNEAQLDKSGLPSDRFFAERPEGSVSTLKIQRTQQEDSAVYLCASSSRTGTNSPLHFGNGTRLTVT.

This clonotype was observed a few times. The rearrangement joins TRBV27 to TRBJ2-7, with TRBD1 matching over 7 bases. The germline V gene encodes CDR1 MNHEY and CDR2 SMNVEV (reference sequence). This CDR3 is 14 amino acids long. The junction had 8 bases not matched to a gene; V was cut back by 3 bases and J by 6 bases. The CDR3 loop is CASSFSQGVLEQYF. The CDR3 DNA reads as TGTGCCAGCAGTTTTAGTCAGGGGGTTCTCGAGCAGTACTTC.

In its sample, this clonotype was seen many times. The chain combines TRBV7-3 with TRBJ2-1, with 7 nucleotides matching TRBD1. The CDR3 is made up of 15 amino acids. Germline-derived CDR1 and CDR2 are SGHTA and FQGTGA. V was pared by 4 bases and J by 2 bases, with 5 bases of the junction left unmatched. In DNA, the CDR3 is TGTGCCAGCAGCTATAGACAGGGCACCTACAATGAGCAGTTCTTC. Amino acid sequence: CASSYRQGTYNEQFF.

This clonotype was seen many times. The gene calls are TRBV19 and TRBJ1-5; D is uncertain. The CDR3 sequence is 13 residues long. The germline V gene has CDR1 LNHDA and CDR2 SQIVND (reference sequence). The V gene lost 5 bases and the J gene lost 0 bases, with 5 bases spanning the gap. The CDR3 bases are TGTGCCAGTAGTGCCGATAGCAATCAGCCCCAGCATTTT. Its protein is CASSADSNQPQHF. The full variable domain, its missing parts supplied by reference TRBV19 and TRBJ1-5, is DGGITQSPKYLFRKEGQNVTLSCEQNLNHDAMYWYRQDPGQGLRLIYYSQIVNDFQKGDIAEGYSVSREKKESFPLTVTSAQKNPTAFYLCASSADSNQPQHFGDGTRLSIL.

Remarks on this clonotype: Being one base from a much bigger clone, this may be a read error. This chain links TRBV6-5 with TRBJ1-2, with a tentative D call TRBD1 (5 bases). The CDR3 contains 15 residues. Germline-derived CDR1 and CDR2 are MNHEY and SVGAGI. Trimming left V 5 bases short and J 4 bases short, with 17 bases between. The CDR3 is CASSEGTVRAYGYTF. CDR3 bases: TGTGCCAGCAGTGAGGGGACCGTCAGGGCCTATGGCTACACCTTC.

A few counts support this clonotype. A read error is possible here, since a much larger clone lies one base away. The rearrangement links TRBV11-2 to TRBJ2-7; tentative D call: TRBD2 (6 bases). CDR3 length: 12 amino acids. Trimming removed 0 bases from V and 6 bases from J, with 6 bases in between. In germline, CDR1 is SGHAT, CDR2 FQNNGV. The CDR3 sequence: CASSLDGGEQYF. CDR3 nucleotide sequence: TGTGCCAGCAGCTTAGACGGGGGCGAGCAGTACTTC.

In this sample, this clonotype turned up many times. V is TRBV7-9 and J is TRBJ1-5; D perhaps matches TRBD1 (5 bases). This CDR3 spans 20 amino acids. Germline values: CDR1 SEHNR, CDR2 FQNEAQ (reference sequence). V lost 2 bases and J 6 bases, leaving 29 bases between the germline ends. CDR3: CASSLLGGEGTGVRGQPQHF. The CDR3 nucleotides read TGTGCCAGCAGCTTATTGGGAGGAGAAGGTACGGGGGTACGGGGTCAGCCCCAGCATTTT.